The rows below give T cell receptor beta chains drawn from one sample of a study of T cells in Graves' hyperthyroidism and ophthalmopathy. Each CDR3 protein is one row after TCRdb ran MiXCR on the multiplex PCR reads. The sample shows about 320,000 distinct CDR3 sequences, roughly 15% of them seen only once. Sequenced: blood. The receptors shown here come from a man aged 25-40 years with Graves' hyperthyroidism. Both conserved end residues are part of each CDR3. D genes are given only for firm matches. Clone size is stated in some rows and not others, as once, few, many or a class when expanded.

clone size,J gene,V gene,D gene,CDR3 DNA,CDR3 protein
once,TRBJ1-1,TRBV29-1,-,TGCAGCGTTGGGGTAACAGTGAGCACTGAAGCTTTCTTT,CSVGVTVSTEAFF
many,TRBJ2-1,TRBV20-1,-,TGCAGTGCTAGGGACTATTCGAGGAATGAGCAGTTCTTC,CSARDYSRNEQFF
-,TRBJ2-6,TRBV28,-,TGTGCCAGCGAAGGTTTTTCTGGGGCCAACGTCCTGACTTTC,CASEGFSGANVLTF
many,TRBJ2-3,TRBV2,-,TGTGCCAGCAGCGACCCCGGGAAAGGCACAGATACGCAGTATTTT,CASSDPGKGTDTQYF
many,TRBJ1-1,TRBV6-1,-,TGTGCCACCTACAGGGTTTTTTACACTGAAGCTTTCTTT,CATYRVFYTEAFF
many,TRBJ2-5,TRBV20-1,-,TGCAGTGCTAGTCTACTCGGGACCGTCAGGGAGACCCAGTACTTC,CSASLLGTVRETQYF
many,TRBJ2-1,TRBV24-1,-,TGTGCCACCGCGGGGGGACAGTACAATGAGCAGTTCTTC,CATAGGQYNEQFF
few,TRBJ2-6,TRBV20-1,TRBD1,TGCAGTGCTTCTCAGGGGGCGGTGAGCCTCTCTGGGGCCAACGTCCTGACTTTC,CSASQGAVSLSGANVLTF
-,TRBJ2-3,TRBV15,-,TGTGCCACCAGCAGGCAGAGGTCAGGAGCTGGGTTGAATACGCAGTATTTT,CATSRQRSGAGLNTQYF
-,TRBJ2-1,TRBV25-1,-,TGTGCCAGCAGCGCTCACAGGGCTGGCTACAATGAGCAGTTCTTC,CASSAHRAGYNEQFF
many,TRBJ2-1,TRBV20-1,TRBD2,TGCAGTGCTAGAGATTCGGGAGGGGGGGGCAATGAGCAGTTCTTC,CSARDSGGGGNEQFF
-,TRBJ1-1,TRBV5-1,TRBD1,TGCGCCAGCAGCTGGGGACAGGATACTTTCTTT,CASSWGQDTFF
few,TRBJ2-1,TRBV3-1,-,TGTGCCAGCAGCCAAGTCTACCCCAATGAGCAGTTCTTC,CASSQVYPNEQFF
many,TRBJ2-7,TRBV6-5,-,TGTGCCAGCAGGCCGGCTCCGAACTACGAGCAGTACTTC,CASRPAPNYEQYF
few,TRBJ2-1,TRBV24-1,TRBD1,TGTGCCACCACCGGGACAGGACGCCGGGGGTCCTACAATGAGCAGTTCTTC,CATTGTGRRGSYNEQFF
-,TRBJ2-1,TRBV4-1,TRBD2,TGCGCCAGCAGCCAAGAGGGACTAGCGGGAAAATCCTACAATGAGCAGTTCTTC,CASSQEGLAGKSYNEQFF
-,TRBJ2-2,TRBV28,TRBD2,TGTGCCGGCAGCGGGAGGGCTTCCGGGGAGCTGTTTTTT,CAGSGRASGELFF
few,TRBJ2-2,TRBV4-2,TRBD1,TGTGCCAGCAGCGAACAGGGGGGAAACACCGGGGAGCTGTTTTTT,CASSEQGGNTGELFF
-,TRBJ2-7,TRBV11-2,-,TGTGCCAGCAGCTCGGAGGGGAGAACCTACGAGCAGTACTTC,CASSSEGRTYEQYF
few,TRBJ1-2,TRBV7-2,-,TGTGCCAGCAGCTTATTTGGGGGAGCCAACTATGGCTACACCTTC,CASSLFGGANYGYTF
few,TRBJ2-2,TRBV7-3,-,TGTGCCAGCAGTTTTTCTCGGGAGAACACCGGGGAGCTGTTTTTT,CASSFSRENTGELFF
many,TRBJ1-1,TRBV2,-,TGTGCCAGCAGTGACGGGGGCCTGAACACTGAAGCTTTCTTT,CASSDGGLNTEAFF
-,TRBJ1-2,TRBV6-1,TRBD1,TGTGCCAGCAGCCCGGGGGCGGACAGGGGGCATGGCTACACCTTC,CASSPGADRGHGYTF
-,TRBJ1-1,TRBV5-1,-,TGCGCCAGCAGCTTGGTGTCAGGCGTCCCAATGAACACTGAAGCTTTCTTT,CASSLVSGVPMNTEAFF
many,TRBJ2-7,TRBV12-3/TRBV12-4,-,TGTGCCAGCAGTTTTGGCCCCAGCTCCGGGGGCGAGCAGTACTTC,CASSFGPSSGGEQYF
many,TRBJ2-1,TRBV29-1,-,TGCAGCGTTGAAGTTCCCGGGTTAAAGAATGAGCAGTTCTTC,CSVEVPGLKNEQFF
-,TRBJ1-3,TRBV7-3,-,TGTGCCAGCAGCGCGCAACCCTCTGGAAACACCATATATTTT,CASSAQPSGNTIYF
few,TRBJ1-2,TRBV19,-,TGTGCCAGTAGTCCCCGGGAAGGCGGCTACACCTTC,CASSPREGGYTF
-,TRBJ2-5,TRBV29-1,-,TGCAGCGCCAACCCCGGCGGCGGTGAGACCCAGTACTTC,CSANPGGGETQYF
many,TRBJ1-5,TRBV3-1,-,TGTGCCAGCAGCCAAGGGTGGGTCGGAGGGGCGAACAATCAGCCCCAGCATTTT,CASSQGWVGGANNQPQHF
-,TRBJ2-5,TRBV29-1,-,TGCAGCGCTATGGACCTCCAAGAGACCCAGTACTTC,CSAMDLQETQYF
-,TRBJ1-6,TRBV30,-,TGTGCCTACCAAACAGGGAATAATTCACCCCTCCACTTT,CAYQTGNNSPLHF
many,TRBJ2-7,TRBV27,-,TGTGCCAGCAGTTTAGGGGTTGGGGCCGCTAACGAGCAGTACTTC,CASSLGVGAANEQYF
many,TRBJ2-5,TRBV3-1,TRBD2,TGTGCCAGCAGCCGGGGGACTAGCGGACAAGAGACCCAGTACTTC,CASSRGTSGQETQYF
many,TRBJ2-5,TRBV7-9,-,TGTGCCAGCAGCACGCGGCTCGGAGTCGGGGAGACCCAGTACTTC,CASSTRLGVGETQYF
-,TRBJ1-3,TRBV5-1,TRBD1,TGCGCCAGCAGCGGAACAGGGGCTGGAAACACCATATATTTT,CASSGTGAGNTIYF
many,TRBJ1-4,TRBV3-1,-,TGTGCCAGCAGCCAAGTTTGGAGTAGGGCCACTAATGAAAAACTGTTTTTT,CASSQVWSRATNEKLFF
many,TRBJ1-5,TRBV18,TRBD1,TGTGCCAGCTCGCCTGACAGGGTACGTCAGCCCCAGCATTTT,CASSPDRVRQPQHF
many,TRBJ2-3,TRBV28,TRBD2,TGTGCCAGCAGCCCCGTGCGGGGGGGCACAGATACGCAGTATTTT,CASSPVRGGTDTQYF
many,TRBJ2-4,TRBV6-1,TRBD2,TGTGCCAGCAGTTCCGCTAGCGGGAGTTACGGAACCAAAAACATTCAGTACTTC,CASSSASGSYGTKNIQYF
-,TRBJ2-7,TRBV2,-,TGTGCCAGCAGTTTAGCGGAGGTATACGAGCAGTACTTC,CASSLAEVYEQYF